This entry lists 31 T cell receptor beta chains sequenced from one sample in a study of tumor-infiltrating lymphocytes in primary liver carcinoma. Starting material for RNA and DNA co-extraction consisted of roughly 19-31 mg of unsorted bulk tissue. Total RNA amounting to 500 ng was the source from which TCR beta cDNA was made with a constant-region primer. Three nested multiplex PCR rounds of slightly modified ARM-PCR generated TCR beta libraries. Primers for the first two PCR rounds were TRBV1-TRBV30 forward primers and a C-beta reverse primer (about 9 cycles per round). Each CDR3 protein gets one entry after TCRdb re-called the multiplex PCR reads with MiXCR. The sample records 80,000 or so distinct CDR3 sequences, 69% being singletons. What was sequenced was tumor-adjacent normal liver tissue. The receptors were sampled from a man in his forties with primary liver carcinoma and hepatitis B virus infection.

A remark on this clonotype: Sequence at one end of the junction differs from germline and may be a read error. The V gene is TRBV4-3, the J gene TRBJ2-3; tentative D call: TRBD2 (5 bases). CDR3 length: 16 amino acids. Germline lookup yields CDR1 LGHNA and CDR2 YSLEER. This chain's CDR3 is CASSQDGPPSTDTHYF. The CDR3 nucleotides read TGCGCCAGCAGCCAAGATGGTCCACCTAGCACTGATACGCACTATTTT.

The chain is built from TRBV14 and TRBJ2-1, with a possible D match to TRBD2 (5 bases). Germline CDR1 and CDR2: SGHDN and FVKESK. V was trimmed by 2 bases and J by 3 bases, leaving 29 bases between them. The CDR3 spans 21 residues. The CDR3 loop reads CASSQRRWQWEFIICYNEQFF. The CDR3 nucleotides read TGTGCCAGCAGCCAACGTCGGTGGCAGTGGGAGTTTATTATATGCTACAATGAGCAGTTCTTC. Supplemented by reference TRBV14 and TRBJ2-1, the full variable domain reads EAGVTQFPSHSVIEKGQTVTLRCDPISGHDNLYWYRRVMGKEIKFLLHFVKESKQDESGMPNNRFLAERTGGTYSTLKVQPAELEDSGVYFCASSQRRWQWEFIICYNEQFFGPGTRLTVL.

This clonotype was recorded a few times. DNA for the CDR3: TGTGCCAGCAGACAGGGGAACGGGGAGCTGTTTTTT. As protein: CASRQGNGELFF. V gene TRBV6-1 combines with J gene TRBJ2-2; the match to TRBD1 covers 7 bases. This CDR3 has 12 amino acids. Trimming removed 6 bases from V and 7 bases from J; junction bases left unmatched: 2. Germline V gene data show CDR1 as MNHNS and CDR2 as SASEGT.

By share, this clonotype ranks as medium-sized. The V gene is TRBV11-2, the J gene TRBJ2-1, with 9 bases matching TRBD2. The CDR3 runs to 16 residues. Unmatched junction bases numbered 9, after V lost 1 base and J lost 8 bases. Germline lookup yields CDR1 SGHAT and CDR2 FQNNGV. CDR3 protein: CASSLVRAGGRDEQFF. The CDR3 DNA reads TGTGCCAGCAGCTTAGTTCGCGCGGGAGGGAGGGATGAGCAGTTCTTC.

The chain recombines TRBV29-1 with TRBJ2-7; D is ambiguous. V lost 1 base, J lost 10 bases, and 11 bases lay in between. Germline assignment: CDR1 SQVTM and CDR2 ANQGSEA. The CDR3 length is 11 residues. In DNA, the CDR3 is TGCAGCGTTGAAGTGGGTCATGATCAGTACTTC. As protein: CSVEVGHDQYF.

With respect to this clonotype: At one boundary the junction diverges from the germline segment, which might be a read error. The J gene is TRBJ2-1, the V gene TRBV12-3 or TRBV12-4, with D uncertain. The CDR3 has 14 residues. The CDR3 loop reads CASNLLRSYNEHFF. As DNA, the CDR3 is TGTGCCAGCAACCTCTTACGTTCCTACAATGAGCACTTCTTC.

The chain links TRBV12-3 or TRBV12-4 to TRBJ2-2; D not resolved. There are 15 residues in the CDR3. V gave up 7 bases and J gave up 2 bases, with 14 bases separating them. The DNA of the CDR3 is TGTGCCAGCAACGAAGGTGGAGTCAACACCGGGGAGCTGTTTTTT. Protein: CASNEGGVNTGELFF.

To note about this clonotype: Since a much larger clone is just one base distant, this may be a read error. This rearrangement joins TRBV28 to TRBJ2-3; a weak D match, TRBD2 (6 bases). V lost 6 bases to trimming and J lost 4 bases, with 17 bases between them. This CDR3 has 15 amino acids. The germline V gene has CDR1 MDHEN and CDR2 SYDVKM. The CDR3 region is CASRRTTGRSDTQYF. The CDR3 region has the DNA TGTGCCAGCAGAAGGACTACCGGGAGATCAGATACGCAGTATTTT.

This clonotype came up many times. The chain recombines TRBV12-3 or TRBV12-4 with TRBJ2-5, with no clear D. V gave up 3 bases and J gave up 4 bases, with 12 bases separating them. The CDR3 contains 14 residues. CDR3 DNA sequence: TGTGCCAGCAGTTTTGCGGAGACGGGAGAGACCCAGTACTTC. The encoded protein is CASSFAETGETQYF.

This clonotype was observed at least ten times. CDR3 bases: TGTGCCAGCATTACCGGGACTTCCTACAATGAGCAGTTCTTC. Protein product: CASITGTSYNEQFF. The rearrangement links TRBV12-3 or TRBV12-4 to TRBJ2-1; a possible D gene is TRBD2 (6 bases). The V end was cut by 7 bases, the J end by 1 base, with 11 bases between. The CDR3 spans 14 residues.

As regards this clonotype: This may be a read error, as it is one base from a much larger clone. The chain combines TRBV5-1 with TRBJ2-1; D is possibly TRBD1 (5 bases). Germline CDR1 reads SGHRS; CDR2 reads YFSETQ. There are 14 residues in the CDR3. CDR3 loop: CASSLGQLVNKQFF. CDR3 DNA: TGCGCCAGCAGCTTGGGACAGCTCGTCAATAAGCAGTTCTTC.

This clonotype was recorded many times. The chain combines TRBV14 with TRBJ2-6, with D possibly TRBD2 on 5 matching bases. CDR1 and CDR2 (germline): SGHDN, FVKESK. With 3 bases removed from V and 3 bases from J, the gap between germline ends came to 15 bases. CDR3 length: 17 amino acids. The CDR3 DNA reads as TGTGCCAGCAGCCACCTTACTAGTTATAGTGGGGCCAACGTCCTGACTTTC. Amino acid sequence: CASSHLTSYSGANVLTF.

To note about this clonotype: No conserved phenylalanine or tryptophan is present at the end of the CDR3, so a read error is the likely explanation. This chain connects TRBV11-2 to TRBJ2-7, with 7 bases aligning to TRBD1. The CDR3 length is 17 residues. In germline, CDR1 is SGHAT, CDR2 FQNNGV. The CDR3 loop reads CASILEILGQVTYEQYY. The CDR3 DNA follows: TGTGCCAGCATCTTAGAGATCTTAGGACAGGTAACATACGAGCAGTACTAC.

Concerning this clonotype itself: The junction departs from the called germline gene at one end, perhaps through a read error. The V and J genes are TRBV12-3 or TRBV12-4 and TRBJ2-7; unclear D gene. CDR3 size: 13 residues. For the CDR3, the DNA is TGTGCCAGGAGTTTACAGTCCTCCTACGAGCAGTATTTC. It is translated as CARSLQSSYEQYF.

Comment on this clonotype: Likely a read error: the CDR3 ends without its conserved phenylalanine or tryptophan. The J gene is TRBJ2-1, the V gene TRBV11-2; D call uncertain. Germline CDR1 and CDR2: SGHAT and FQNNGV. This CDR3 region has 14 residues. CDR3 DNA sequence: TGTCCCAGCAGCATATACCGGCTAGTTAGTGAGCAGTTCATC. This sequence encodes CPSSIYRLVSEQFI.

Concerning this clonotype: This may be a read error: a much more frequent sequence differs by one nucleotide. CDR3 sequence (DNA): TGCACCAGTTCCAGGGGGGCTGAGTATGGCTACACCTTC. Its translation is CTSSRGAEYGYTF. The chain joins TRBV5-1 to TRBJ1-2, with 7 bases that match TRBD1. Germline assignment: CDR1 SGHRS and CDR2 YFSETQ. The CDR3 covers 13 residues.

CDR3 coding DNA: TGTGCCAGCTCACCACCGGGGACTAGCGGGTGTGACAATGAGCAGTTCTTC. Encoded protein: CASSPPGTSGCDNEQFF. This sequence joins TRBV18 and TRBJ2-1, with 12 bases lining up with TRBD2. The CDR3 extends over 17 amino acids. Unmatched junction bases numbered 5, after V lost 0 bases and J lost 5 bases. The germline CDR1 and CDR2 sequences are KGHSH and LQKENI.

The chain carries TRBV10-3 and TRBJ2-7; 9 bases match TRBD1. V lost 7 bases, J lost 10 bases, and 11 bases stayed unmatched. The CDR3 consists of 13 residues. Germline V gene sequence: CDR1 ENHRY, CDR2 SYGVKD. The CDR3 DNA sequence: TGTGCCATCACTGCGGACAGGGGATACAAACAGTACTTC. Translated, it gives CAITADRGYKQYF.

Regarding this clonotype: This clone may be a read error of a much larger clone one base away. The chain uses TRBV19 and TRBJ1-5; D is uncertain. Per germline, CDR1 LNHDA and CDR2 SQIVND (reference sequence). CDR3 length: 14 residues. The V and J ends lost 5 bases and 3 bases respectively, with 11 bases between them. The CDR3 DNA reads TGTGCCAGTAGTCCCGACGGCGCCAATCAGCCCCAGCATTTT. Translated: CASSPDGANQPQHF.

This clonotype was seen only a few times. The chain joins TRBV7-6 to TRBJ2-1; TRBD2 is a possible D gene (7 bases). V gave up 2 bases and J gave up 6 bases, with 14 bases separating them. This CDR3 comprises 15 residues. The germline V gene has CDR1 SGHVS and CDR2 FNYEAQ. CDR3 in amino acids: CASSLSAGEGNEQFF. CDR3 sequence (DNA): TGTGCCAGCAGCTTATCCGCAGGGGAGGGCAATGAGCAGTTCTTC.

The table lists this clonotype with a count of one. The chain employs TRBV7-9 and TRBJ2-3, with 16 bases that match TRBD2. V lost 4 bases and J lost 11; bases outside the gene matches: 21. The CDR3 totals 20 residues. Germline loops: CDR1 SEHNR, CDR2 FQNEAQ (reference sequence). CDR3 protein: CASSWPPGLAGGPASNMQYF. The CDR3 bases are TGTGCCAGCAGCTGGCCCCCGGGACTAGCGGGAGGGCCGGCATCAAATATGCAGTATTTT.

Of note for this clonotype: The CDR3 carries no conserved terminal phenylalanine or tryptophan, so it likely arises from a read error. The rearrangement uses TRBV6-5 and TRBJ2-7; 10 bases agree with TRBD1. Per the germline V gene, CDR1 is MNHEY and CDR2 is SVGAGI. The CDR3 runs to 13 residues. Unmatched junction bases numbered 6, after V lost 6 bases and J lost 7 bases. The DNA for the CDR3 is TGTGCCAGCAGGAGGGACAGGGGACATGAGCAGTACATC. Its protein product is CASRRDRGHEQYI.

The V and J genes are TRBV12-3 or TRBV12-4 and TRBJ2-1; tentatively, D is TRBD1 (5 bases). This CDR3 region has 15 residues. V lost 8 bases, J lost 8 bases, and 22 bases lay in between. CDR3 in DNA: TGTGCCAGCCAACCGAACGGACAAGCTTACGATGAGCAGTTCTTC. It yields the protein CASQPNGQAYDEQFF.

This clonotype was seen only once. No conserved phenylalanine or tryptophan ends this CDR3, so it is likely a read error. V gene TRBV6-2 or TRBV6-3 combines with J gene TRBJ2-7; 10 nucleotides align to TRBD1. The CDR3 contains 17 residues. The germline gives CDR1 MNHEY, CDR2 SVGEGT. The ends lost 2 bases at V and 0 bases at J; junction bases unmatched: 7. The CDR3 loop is CASSYPTGGDISYEQYS. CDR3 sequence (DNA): TGTGCCAGCAGTTACCCGACAGGGGGCGATATCTCCTACGAGCAGTACTCC.

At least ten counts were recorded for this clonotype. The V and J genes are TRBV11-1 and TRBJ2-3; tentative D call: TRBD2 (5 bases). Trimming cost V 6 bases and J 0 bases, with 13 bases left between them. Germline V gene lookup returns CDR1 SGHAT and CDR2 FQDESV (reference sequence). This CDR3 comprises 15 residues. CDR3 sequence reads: CASSSPRESTDTQYF. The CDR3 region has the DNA TGTGCCAGCAGTTCGCCGAGGGAGAGCACAGATACGCAGTATTTT.

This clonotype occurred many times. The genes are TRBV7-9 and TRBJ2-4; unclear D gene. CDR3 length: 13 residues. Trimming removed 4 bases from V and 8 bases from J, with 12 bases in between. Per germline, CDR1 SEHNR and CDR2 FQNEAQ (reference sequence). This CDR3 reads CASSSGVLDIQYF. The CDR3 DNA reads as TGTGCCAGCAGCTCTGGGGTTCTTGACATTCAGTACTTC.

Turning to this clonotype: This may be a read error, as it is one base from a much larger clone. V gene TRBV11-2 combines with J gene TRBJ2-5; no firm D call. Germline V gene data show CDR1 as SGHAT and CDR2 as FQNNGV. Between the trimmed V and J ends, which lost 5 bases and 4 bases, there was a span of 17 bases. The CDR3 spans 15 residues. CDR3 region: CASSPVWLVPETQYF. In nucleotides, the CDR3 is TGTGCCAGCAGCCCCGTCTGGCTAGTCCCAGAGACCCAGTACTTC.

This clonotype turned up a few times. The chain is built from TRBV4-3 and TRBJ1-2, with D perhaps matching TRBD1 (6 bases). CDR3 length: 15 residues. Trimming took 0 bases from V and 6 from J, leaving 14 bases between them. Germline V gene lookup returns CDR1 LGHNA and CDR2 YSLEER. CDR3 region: CASSQDTRGPHGYTF. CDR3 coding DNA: TGCGCCAGCAGCCAAGATACGCGGGGGCCTCATGGCTACACCTTC.

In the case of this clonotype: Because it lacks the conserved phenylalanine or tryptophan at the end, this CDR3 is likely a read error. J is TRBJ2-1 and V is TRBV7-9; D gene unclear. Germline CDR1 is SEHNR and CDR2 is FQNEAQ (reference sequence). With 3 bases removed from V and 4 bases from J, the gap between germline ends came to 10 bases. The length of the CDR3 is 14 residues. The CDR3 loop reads CASSLAMKYNEQFS. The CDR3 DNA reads TGTGCCAGCAGCTTGGCGATGAAGTACAATGAGCAGTTCTCC.

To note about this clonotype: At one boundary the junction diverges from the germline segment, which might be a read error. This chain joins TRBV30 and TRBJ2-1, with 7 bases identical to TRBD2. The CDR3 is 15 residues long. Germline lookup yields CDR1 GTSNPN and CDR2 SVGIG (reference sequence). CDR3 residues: CAWSLPGHGEGEQSF. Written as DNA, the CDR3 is TGTGCCTGGAGTCTTCCGGGGCATGGGGAGGGTGAGCAGTCCTTC. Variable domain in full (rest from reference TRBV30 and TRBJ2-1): SQTIHQWPATLVQPVGSPLSLECTVEGTSNPNLYWYRQAAGRGLQLLFYSVGIGQISSEVPQNLSASRPQDRQFILSSKKLLLSDSGFYLCAWSLPGHGEGEQSFGPGTRLTVL.

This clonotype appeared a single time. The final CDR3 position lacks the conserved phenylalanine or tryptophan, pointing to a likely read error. The CDR3 spells CASSFWLATVELFL. As DNA, the CDR3 is TGTGCCAGCAGCTTTTGGCTGGCCACCGTGGAGCTGTTTTTG. This sequence joins TRBV5-5 and TRBJ2-2; D is undetermined. CDR1 and CDR2 from the germline V gene are SGHKS and YYEKEE (reference sequence). The CDR3 covers 14 residues.